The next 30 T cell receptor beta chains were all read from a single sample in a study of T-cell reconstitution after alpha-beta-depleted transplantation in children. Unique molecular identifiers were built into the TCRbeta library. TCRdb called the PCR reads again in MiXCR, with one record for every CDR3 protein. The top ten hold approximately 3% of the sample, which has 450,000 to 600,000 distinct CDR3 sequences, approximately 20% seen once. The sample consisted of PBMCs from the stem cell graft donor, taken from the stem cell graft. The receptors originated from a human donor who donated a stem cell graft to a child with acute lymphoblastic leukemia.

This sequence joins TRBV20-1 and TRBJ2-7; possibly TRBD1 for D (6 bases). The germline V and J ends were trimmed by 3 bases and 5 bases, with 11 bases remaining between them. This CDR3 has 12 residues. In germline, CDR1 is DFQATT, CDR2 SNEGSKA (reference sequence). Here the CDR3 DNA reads TGCAGTGCTAGTCACAGGGAGAACGAGCAGTACTTC. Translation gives CSASHRENEQYF.

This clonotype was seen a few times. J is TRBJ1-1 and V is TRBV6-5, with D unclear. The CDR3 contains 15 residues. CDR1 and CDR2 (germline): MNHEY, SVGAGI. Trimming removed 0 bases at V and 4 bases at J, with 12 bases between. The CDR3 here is CASSYSALVSTEAFF. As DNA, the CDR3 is TGTGCCAGCAGTTACTCGGCGTTGGTTTCCACTGAAGCTTTCTTT.

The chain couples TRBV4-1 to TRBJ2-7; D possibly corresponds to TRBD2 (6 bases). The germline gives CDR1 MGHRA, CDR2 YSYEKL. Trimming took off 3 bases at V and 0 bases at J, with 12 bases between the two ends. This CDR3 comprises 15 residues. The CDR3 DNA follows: TGCGCCAGCAGCCACTCCGACGGGGGCTCCTACGAGCAGTACTTC. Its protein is CASSHSDGGSYEQYF.

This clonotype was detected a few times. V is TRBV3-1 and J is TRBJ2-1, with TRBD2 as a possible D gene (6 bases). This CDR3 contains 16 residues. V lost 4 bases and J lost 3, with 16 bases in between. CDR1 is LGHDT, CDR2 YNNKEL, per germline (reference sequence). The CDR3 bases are TGTGCCAGCAGCCCCCGCGGACTTAGCGGCTACAATGAGCAGTTCTTC. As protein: CASSPRGLSGYNEQFF.

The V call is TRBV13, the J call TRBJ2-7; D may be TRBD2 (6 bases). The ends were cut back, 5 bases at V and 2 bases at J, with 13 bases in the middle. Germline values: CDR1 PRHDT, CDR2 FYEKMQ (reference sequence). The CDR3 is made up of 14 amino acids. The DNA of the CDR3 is TGTGCCAGCAGCCCGGGACTCGGACCCTACGAGCAGTACTTC. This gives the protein CASSPGLGPYEQYF.

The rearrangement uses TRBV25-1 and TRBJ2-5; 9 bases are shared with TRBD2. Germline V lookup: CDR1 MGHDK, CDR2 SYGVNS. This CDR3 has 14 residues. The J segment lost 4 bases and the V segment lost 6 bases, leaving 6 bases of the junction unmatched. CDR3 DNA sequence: TGTGCCAGCAGCGCGGGAGGGGGGGGAGAGACCCAGTACTTC. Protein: CASSAGGGGETQYF.

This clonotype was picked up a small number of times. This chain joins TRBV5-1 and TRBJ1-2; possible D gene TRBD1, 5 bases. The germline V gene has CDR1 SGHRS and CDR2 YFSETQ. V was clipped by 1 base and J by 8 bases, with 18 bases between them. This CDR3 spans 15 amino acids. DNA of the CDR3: TGCGCCAGCAGCTTGCATTCCCGGGGGTTGGAAGGCTACACCTTC. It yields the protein CASSLHSRGLEGYTF.

The CDR3 sequence is CASSTGAGNEQFF. CDR3 in DNA: TGTGCCAGTAGTACCGGCGCGGGCAATGAGCAGTTCTTC. The V and J genes are TRBV19 and TRBJ2-1; a weak D match, TRBD2 (5 bases). Germline V gene data show CDR1 as LNHDA and CDR2 as SQIVND (reference sequence). This CDR3 is 13 amino acids long. V was shortened by 4 bases and J by 6 bases, with 10 bases between the two germline ends.

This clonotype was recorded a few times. CDR3 amino acids: CASMPTGGVSEQYF. Here the CDR3 DNA reads TGTGCCAGCATGCCGACAGGTGGGGTGAGCGAGCAGTACTTC. The chain is built from TRBV7-9 and TRBJ2-7; perhaps TRBD1 as D (6 bases). The V gene's germline CDR1 is SEHNR and CDR2 FQNEAQ (reference sequence). The CDR3 covers 14 residues. Trimming shortened V by 7 bases and J by 6 bases, and 19 bases separated the two germline ends.

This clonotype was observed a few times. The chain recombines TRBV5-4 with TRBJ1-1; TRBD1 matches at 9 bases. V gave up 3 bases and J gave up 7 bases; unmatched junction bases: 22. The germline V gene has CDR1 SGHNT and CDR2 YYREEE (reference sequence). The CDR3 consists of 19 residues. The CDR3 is CASSWTGTGRRGGGVEAFF. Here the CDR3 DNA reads TGTGCCAGCAGCTGGACCGGGACAGGGCGGCGCGGTGGGGGGGTTGAAGCTTTCTTT.

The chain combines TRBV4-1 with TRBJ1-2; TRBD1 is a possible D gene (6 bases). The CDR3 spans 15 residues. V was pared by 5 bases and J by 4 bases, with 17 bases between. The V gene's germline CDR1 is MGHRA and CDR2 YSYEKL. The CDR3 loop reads CASSSSGEAIYGYTF. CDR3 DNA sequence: TGCGCCAGCAGCTCGTCAGGGGAGGCCATCTATGGCTACACCTTC.

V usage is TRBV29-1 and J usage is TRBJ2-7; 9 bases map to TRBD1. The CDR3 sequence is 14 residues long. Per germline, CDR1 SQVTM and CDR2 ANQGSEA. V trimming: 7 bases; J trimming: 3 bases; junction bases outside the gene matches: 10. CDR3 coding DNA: TGCAGCGCCGAGGGGACAGGGTATGACTACGAGCAGTACTTC. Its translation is CSAEGTGYDYEQYF.

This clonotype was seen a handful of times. The CDR3 sequence: CATSRDLVRGRSGNTIYF. The CDR3 DNA reads TGTGCCACCAGCAGAGATCTCGTCAGGGGCCGATCCGGAAACACCATATATTTT. V gene TRBV15 combines with J gene TRBJ1-3; D perhaps matches TRBD1 (6 bases). The CDR3 loop spans 18 amino acids. The germline V gene has CDR1 LNHNV and CDR2 YYDKDF (reference sequence). With 0 bases removed from V and 4 bases from J, the gap between germline ends came to 19 bases.

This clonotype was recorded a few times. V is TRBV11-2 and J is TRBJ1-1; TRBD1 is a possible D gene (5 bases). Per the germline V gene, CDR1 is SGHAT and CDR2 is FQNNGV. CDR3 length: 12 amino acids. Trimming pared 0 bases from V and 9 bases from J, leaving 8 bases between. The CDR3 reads CASSLEDMKAFF. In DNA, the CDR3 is TGTGCCAGCAGCTTAGAGGACATGAAAGCTTTCTTT.

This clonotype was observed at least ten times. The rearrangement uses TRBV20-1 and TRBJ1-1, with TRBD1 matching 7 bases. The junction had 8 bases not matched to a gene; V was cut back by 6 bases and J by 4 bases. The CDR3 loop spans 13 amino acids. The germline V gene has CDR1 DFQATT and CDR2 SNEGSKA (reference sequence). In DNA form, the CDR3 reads TGCAGTGCGCCCAGGGGGATGGGCACTGAAGCTTTCTTT. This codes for CSAPRGMGTEAFF.

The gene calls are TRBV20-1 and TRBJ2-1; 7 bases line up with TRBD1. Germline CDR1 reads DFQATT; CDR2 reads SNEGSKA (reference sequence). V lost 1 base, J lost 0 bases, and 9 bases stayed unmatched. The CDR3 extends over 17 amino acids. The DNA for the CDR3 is TGCAGTGCTAGAGCAGTCGGACAGGCGAGCTCCTACAATGAGCAGTTCTTC. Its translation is CSARAVGQASSYNEQFF.

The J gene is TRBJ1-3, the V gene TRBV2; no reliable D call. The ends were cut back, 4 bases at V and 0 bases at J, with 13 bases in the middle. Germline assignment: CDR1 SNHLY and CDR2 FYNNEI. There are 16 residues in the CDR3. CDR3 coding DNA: TGTGCCAGCAGTGCCGAGCACCGGGGCTCTGGAAACACCATATATTTT. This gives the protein CASSAEHRGSGNTIYF.

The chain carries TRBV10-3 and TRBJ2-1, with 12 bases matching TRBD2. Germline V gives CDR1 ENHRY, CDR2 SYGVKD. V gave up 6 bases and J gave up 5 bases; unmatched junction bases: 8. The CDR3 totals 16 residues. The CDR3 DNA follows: TGTGCCATCAGACCTAGCGGGAGGGTCGTCCACAATGAGCAGTTCTTC. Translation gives CAIRPSGRVVHNEQFF.

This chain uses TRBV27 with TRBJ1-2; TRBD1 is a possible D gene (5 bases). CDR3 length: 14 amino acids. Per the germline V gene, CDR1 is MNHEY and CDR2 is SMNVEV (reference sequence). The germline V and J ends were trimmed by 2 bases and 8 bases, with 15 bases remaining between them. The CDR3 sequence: CASSLAGPTGGYTF. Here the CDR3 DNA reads TGTGCCAGCAGTTTAGCGGGGCCGACCGGAGGCTACACCTTC.

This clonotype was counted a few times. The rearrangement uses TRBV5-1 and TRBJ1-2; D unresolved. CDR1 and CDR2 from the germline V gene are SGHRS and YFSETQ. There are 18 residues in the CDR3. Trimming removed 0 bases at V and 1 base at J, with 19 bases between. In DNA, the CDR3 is TGCGCCAGCAGCTTGGGAATTCGGGCCCCCTCACTTAACTATGGCTACACCTTC. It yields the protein CASSLGIRAPSLNYGYTF.

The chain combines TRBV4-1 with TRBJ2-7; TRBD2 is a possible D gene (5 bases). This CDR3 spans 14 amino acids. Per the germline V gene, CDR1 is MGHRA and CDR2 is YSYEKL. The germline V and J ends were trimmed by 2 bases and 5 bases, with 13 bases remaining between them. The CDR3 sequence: CASSQIVLGDEQYF. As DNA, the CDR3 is TGCGCCAGCAGCCAAATTGTACTGGGAGACGAGCAGTACTTC.

In DNA form, the CDR3 reads TGCAGTGCGTTACAGGGGTCAAATTCACCCCTCCACTTT. This sequence encodes CSALQGSNSPLHF. This rearrangement joins TRBV20-1 to TRBJ1-6; 7 bases are shared with TRBD1. With V trimmed by 6 bases and J by 7 bases, 6 bases remained unmatched. The CDR3 loop spans 13 amino acids. Germline V gene sequence: CDR1 DFQATT, CDR2 SNEGSKA (reference sequence).

The CDR3 sequence: CATRDRAYEQYF. The CDR3 bases are TGTGCCACCCGGGACAGAGCGTACGAGCAGTACTTC. The J gene is TRBJ2-7, the V gene TRBV7-9, with 7 bases aligning to TRBD1. The length of the CDR3 is 12 residues. CDR1 SEHNR and CDR2 FQNEAQ come from the germline V gene (reference sequence). J was trimmed by 4 bases and V by 10 bases; bases with no gene match: 7.

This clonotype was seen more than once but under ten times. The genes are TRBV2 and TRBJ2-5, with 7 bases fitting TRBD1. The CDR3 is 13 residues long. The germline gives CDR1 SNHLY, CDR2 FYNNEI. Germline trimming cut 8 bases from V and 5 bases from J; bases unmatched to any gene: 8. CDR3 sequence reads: CASHWDRRETQYF. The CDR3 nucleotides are TGTGCCAGCCACTGGGACAGACGGGAGACCCAGTACTTC. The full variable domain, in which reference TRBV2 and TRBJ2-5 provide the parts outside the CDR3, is EPEVTQTPSHQVTQMGQEVILRCVPISNHLYFYWYRQILGQKVEFLVSFYNNEISEKSEIFDDQFSVERPDGSNFTLKIRSTKLEDSAMYFCASHWDRRETQYFGPGTRLLVL.

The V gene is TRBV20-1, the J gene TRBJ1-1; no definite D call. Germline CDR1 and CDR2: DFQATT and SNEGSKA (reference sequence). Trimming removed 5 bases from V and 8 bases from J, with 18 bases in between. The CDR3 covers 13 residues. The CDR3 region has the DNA TGCAGTGCTCCCCCGGGAATGGGGAGGGAAGCTTTCTTT. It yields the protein CSAPPGMGREAFF.

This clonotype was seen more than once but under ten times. The chain's CDR3 is CASSLALGQLHEQYF. The CDR3 DNA follows: TGCGCCAGCAGCTTGGCCCTGGGACAGCTACATGAACAGTACTTC. This sequence joins TRBV5-1 and TRBJ2-4, with TRBD1 identical over 7 bases. J gave up 13 bases and V 0 bases, and 13 bases lay outside the gene matches. The CDR3 totals 15 residues. From germline, CDR1 is SGHRS and CDR2 YFSETQ.

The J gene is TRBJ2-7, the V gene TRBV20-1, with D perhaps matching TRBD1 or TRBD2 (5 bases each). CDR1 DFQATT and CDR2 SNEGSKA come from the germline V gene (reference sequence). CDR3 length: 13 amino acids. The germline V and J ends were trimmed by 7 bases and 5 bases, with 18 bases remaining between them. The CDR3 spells CSVARDGSDEQYF. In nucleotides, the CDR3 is TGCAGTGTCGCCCGGGACGGGTCGGACGAGCAGTACTTC.

The CDR3 protein is CAIRIPGGAYNEQFF. The CDR3 nucleotides are TGTGCCATTCGCATCCCAGGGGGTGCCTACAATGAGCAGTTCTTC. This chain links TRBV7-9 with TRBJ2-1; 7 positions match TRBD1. With 10 bases clipped from V and 2 bases from J, the junction kept 11 bases outside the gene matches. This CDR3 has 15 amino acids. CDR1 and CDR2 (germline): SEHNR, FQNEAQ (reference sequence).

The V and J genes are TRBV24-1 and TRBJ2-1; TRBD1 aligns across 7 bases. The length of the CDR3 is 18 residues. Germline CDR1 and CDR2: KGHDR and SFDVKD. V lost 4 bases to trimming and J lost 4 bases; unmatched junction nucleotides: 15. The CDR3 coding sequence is TGTGCCACCAGTGACCCGACAGGGAAACGACAGGCTTACAATGAGCAGTTCTTC. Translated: CATSDPTGKRQAYNEQFF.

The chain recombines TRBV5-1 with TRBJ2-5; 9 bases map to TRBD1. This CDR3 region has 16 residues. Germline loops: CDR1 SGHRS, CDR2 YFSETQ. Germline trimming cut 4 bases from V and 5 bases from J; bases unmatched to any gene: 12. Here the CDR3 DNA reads TGCGCCAGCAGCGCCAGGACAGGGGAAGGAGACGAGACCCAGTACTTC. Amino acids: CASSARTGEGDETQYF.